This T cell receptor beta chain was found in a study of cytomegalovirus exposure and HLA in healthy donors. Turning to the study itself: An analysis done earlier identified 120 million or so unique TCR beta sequences from 200 million or so T cells. Researchers found that around 80% of 300 to 450 genotyped donors fell within the Caucasian-associated ancestry cluster.

General study findings and limits: The study put 150 to 200 TCR beta chains on its list as cytomegalovirus-associated. For cytomegalovirus status, the classifier reportedly gave diagnoses with high specificity and sensitivity.

Vbeta (60) and Jbeta (13) primers were used in the PCR. Clones were read by immunoSEQ multiplex PCR, and TCRdb kept only the in-frame ones, dropping some. The sample includes under 85,000 clones, around 74% seen only once; the top ten take about 24%. Notes on this clone: What it recognizes is unknown.

Input material: PBMCs. This sequence originates from a woman in her twenties or thirties in good health and CMV-seropositive.

The CDR3 protein is CASSYAGRGYGYTF. The CDR3 region has the DNA TGTGCCAGCAGTTACGCAGGGAGGGGCTATGGCTACACCTTC. This chain joins TRBV6-6 and TRBJ1-2; D might be TRBD1 (5 bases). V lost 2 bases, J lost 4 bases, and 11 bases lay in between. CDR1 MNHNY and CDR2 SVGAGI come from the germline V gene (reference sequence). The CDR3 is made up of 14 amino acids.